The rows below give T cell receptor beta chains drawn from one sample of a study of CD8 T cells in ankylosing spondylitis. TCRdb reprocessed the 5' RACE reads with MiXCR, giving one entry per CDR3 protein. The sample holds tens of thousands of distinct CDR3 sequences, roughly 7.9% seen once. Sequencing used blood, either unsorted or a sorted T cell fraction (not recorded which). The receptors were sampled from a male donor with ankylosing spondylitis or in good health (not recorded which). The CDR3 runs from the conserved cysteine through the conserved F or W. Fields, in order: J gene, D gene, V gene, clone size, CDR3 DNA, CDR3 protein. A D gene is named only where the DNA matches it firmly. Size is omitted from some rows. Given values are once, few, many or a class for expanded clones.

TRBJ1-1 | - | TRBV20-1 | many | TGCAGTGCTAGAGTCGGCAGCCCCACTGAAGCTTTCTTT | CSARVGSPTEAFF
TRBJ2-1 | - | TRBV5-1 | many | TGCGCCAGCAGCTCCCGTAAGGGGCCGTACAATGAGCAGTTCTTC | CASSSRKGPYNEQFF
TRBJ2-4 | TRBD2 | TRBV7-8 | - | TGTGCCAGCAGCTTCCAAGGACTAGCGGGTTTACAGTGGGGAAACATTCAGTACTTC | CASSFQGLAGLQWGNIQYF
TRBJ2-5 | TRBD1 | TRBV20-1 | many | TGCAGTGCTAGAGATGGGGGACAGGGACGGCGAGAGACCCAGTACTTC | CSARDGGQGRRETQYF
TRBJ2-4 | TRBD2 | TRBV20-1 | many | TGCAGTGCTAGACCCCCTGGGGAGGGTGCCAAAAACATTCAGTACTTC | CSARPPGEGAKNIQYF
TRBJ2-5 | TRBD2 | TRBV20-1 | many | TGCTGTGCCTGGAAGCGGGAGGGCCGAGACCAAGAGACCCAGTACTTC | CCAWKREGRDQETQYF
TRBJ1-4 | - | TRBV27 | many | TGTGCCAGCAGTTCCCAGGGCGCAACTAATGAAAAACTGTTTTTT | CASSSQGATNEKLFF
TRBJ2-4 | - | TRBV20-1 | few | TGCAGTGCTAGAGAACAACAGGGAGGCAAAAACATTCAGTACTTC | CSAREQQGGKNIQYF
TRBJ2-3 | TRBD2 | TRBV7-8 | many | TGTGCCAGCAGCTTAGTAGCGGGAGGGTTCACAGATACGCAGTATTTT | CASSLVAGGFTDTQYF
TRBJ2-7 | TRBD2 | TRBV3-1 | many | TGTGCCAGCAGCACCCCGGCTAGCGGGAGTAACGAGCAGTACTTC | CASSTPASGSNEQYF
TRBJ2-1 | TRBD2 | TRBV20-1 | many | TGCAGTGCTAGACCCCGAGCGGGAGACCTTTACAATGAGCAGTTCTTC | CSARPRAGDLYNEQFF
TRBJ2-1 | TRBD2 | TRBV20-1 | many | TGCAGTGCTAGAGGGGGGCTAGCGGGAGGCATCAAGACCAGCTCCTACAATGAGCAGTTCTTC | CSARGGLAGGIKTSSYNEQFF
TRBJ2-7 | - | TRBV6-2/TRBV6-3 | many | TGTGCCAGCAGTTACCCGTCCCGGGACGGACCCTACGAGCAGTACTTC | CASSYPSRDGPYEQYF
TRBJ2-2 | - | TRBV29-1 | many | TGCAGCGTTGTTGGCATCTTCACCGGGGAGCTGTTTTTT | CSVVGIFTGELFF
TRBJ1-5 | TRBD1 | TRBV30 | few | TGTGCCTGGGCCGGAGACAGGGGCCTTGGCAATCAGCCCCAGCATTTT | CAWAGDRGLGNQPQHF
TRBJ1-4 | - | TRBV3-1 | few | TGTGCCAGCAGCCAAGAAGCTGGCCGGGGGTTGGGCGAAAAACTGTTTTTT | CASSQEAGRGLGEKLFF
TRBJ1-2 | - | TRBV5-1 | many | TGCGCCAGCAGCTTGGGGCCGACTACGGCCTATGGCTACACCTTC | CASSLGPTTAYGYTF
TRBJ2-2 | - | TRBV29-1 | many | TGCAGCGTTGATTTGGCCGCCGGGGAGCTGTTTTTT | CSVDLAAGELFF
TRBJ2-2 | - | TRBV10-3 | many | TGTGCCATCAGTAAGACCGGGGAGCTGTTTTTT | CAISKTGELFF
TRBJ2-1 | TRBD2 | TRBV29-1 | many | TGCAGCGTTGAAGTGTGGCGGGAGTTGGGAGAGCAGTTCTTC | CSVEVWRELGEQFF
TRBJ1-4 | - | TRBV18 | many | TGTGCCAGCTCGTGGGCAGGGGATGGAGAAAAACTGTTTTTT | CASSWAGDGEKLFF
TRBJ1-2 | - | TRBV5-6 | many | TGTGCCAGCAGCTGGGACAACTATGGCTACACCTTC | CASSWDNYGYTF
TRBJ2-7 | - | TRBV7-8 | many | TGTGCCAGCAGCTTATGGTCTAGCGTCTCCTACGAGCAGTACTTC | CASSLWSSVSYEQYF
TRBJ1-1 | - | TRBV5-1 | few | TGCGCCAGCAAAATCCGGGATGAGTCTGAAGCTTTCTTT | CASKIRDESEAFF
TRBJ2-2 | - | TRBV18 | many | TGTGCCAGCTCACCGACTCTCGGGGGTGGTGAACTCACCGGGGAGCTGTTTTTT | CASSPTLGGGELTGELFF
TRBJ2-5 | - | TRBV5-1 | many | TGCGCCAGCAGCTTTGAACAGACCCAGTACTTC | CASSFEQTQYF
TRBJ1-4 | - | TRBV3-1 | many | TGTGCCAGCAGCCAAAGGGGGTCAAATGAAAAACTGTTTTTT | CASSQRGSNEKLFF
TRBJ2-1 | TRBD2 | TRBV28 | many | TGTGCCAGCAGTTTCCCAAGCGGGAACTACAATGAGCAGTTCTTC | CASSFPSGNYNEQFF
TRBJ1-1 | - | TRBV7-9 | few | TGTGCCAGCAGCCTCGGGATAGACACTGAAGCTTTCTTT | CASSLGIDTEAFF
TRBJ2-3 | TRBD2 | TRBV12-3/TRBV12-4 | few | TGTGCCATCTGTTTAAATCTAGGACTAGCGGGAGGAGGGACAGATACGCAGTATTTT | CAICLNLGLAGGGTDTQYF
TRBJ2-5 | TRBD1 | TRBV10-3 | many | TGTGCCATCAGTGGACAGGGGGAGACCCAGTACTTC | CAISGQGETQYF
TRBJ2-7 | TRBD1 | TRBV5-5 | many | TGTGCCAGCAGCCCACGCTGGGACAGGGGTCAATACGAGCAGTACTTC | CASSPRWDRGQYEQYF
TRBJ2-1 | - | TRBV7-3 | many | TGTGCCAGCGCCTTGGGCAGTAGCTCCTACAATGAGCAGTTCTTC | CASALGSSSYNEQFF
TRBJ2-7 | - | TRBV5-1 | many | TGCGCCAGCAGCGTGGACGGGACCTCCTACGAGCAGTACTTC | CASSVDGTSYEQYF
TRBJ2-4 | TRBD2 | TRBV6-1 | many | TGTGCCAGCAGTGATCGGGCTAGCGGGAGGTTGAACATTCAGTACTTC | CASSDRASGRLNIQYF